These 20 T cell receptor beta chains share one sample of origin, sequenced in a study of blood T cell repertoires in COVID-19. The repertoire was sequenced with immunoSEQ multiplex PCR; TCRdb's copy has only in-frame clones and lacks some. The sample consists of approximately 200,000 clones, roughly 80% of them appearing once. Material for sequencing was PBMCs or T cells enriched from blood (not recorded which). The receptors were sampled from a man aged 40-55 years who had recovered from COVID-19.

V and J are TRBV5-6 and TRBJ1-2, with D maybe TRBD1 (6 bases). Germline CDR1 is SGHDT and CDR2 is YYEEEE. CDR3 size: 14 residues. Trimming removed 4 bases at V and 0 bases at J, with 10 bases between. CDR3 DNA: TGTGCCAGCAGCGGAGGACAGACTAACTATGGCTACACCTTC. Translation gives CASSGGQTNYGYTF.

The sample holds one count of this clone. V usage is TRBV6-6 and J usage is TRBJ1-2; D gene unclear. Germline V gene sequence: CDR1 MNHNY, CDR2 SVGAGI (reference sequence). V dropped 7 bases and J dropped 5 bases, with 8 bases sitting between them. The CDR3 consists of 11 residues. The CDR3 nucleotides are TGTGCCAGCACCCAGGCTTATGGCTACACCTTC. Translation: CASTQAYGYTF.

The V gene is TRBV19, the J gene TRBJ1-1; 7 positions match TRBD1. CDR3 size: 12 residues. Germline-derived CDR1 and CDR2 are LNHDA and SQIVND (reference sequence). The ends lost 6 bases at V and 9 bases at J; junction bases unmatched: 7. In DNA form, the CDR3 reads TGTGCCAGTAGAATAAGGGACAGCCAAGCTTTCTTT. This encodes CASRIRDSQAFF.

This clone has just one count. The V call is TRBV9, the J call TRBJ1-5; tentative D call: TRBD1 (5 bases). Trimming removed 4 bases from V and 4 bases from J, with 15 bases in between. Looked up from germline, CDR1 is SGDLS and CDR2 is YYNGEE. The CDR3 extends over 15 amino acids. CDR3 residues: CASSPRQGGNQPQHF. The CDR3 DNA reads as TGTGCCAGCAGCCCCCGGCAGGGTGGGAATCAGCCCCAGCATTTT.

The CDR3 is CASSPWLRERNTEAFF. CDR3 in DNA: TGCGCCAGCAGCCCCTGGCTTCGGGAAAGGAACACTGAAGCTTTCTTT. The chain recombines TRBV5-1 with TRBJ1-1, with no clear D. CDR3 length: 16 amino acids. The germline gives CDR1 SGHRS, CDR2 YFSETQ. The germline V and J ends were trimmed by 4 bases and 1 base, with 17 bases remaining between them.

The chain has TRBV28 and TRBJ1-5, with D maybe TRBD1 (6 bases). The CDR3 loop spans 16 amino acids. Trimming shortened V by 3 bases and J by 7 bases, and 19 bases separated the two germline ends. Germline loops: CDR1 MDHEN, CDR2 SYDVKM. CDR3 in DNA: TGTGCCAGCAGTTTCATTTTCAATCCAGGGGACCAGCCCCAGCATTTT. This sequence encodes CASSFIFNPGDQPQHF.

The J gene is TRBJ1-6, the V gene TRBV15; D is unclear. Germline assignment: CDR1 LNHNV and CDR2 YYDKDF (reference sequence). The length of the CDR3 is 14 residues. V was trimmed by 10 bases and J by 4 bases, leaving 14 bases between them. In DNA, the CDR3 is TGTGCCATTAGCGAGGGAGTTTATAATTCACCCCTCCACTTT. Residues: CAISEGVYNSPLHF.

The rearrangement joins TRBV2 to TRBJ2-1; 8 bases agree with TRBD2. The junction had 9 bases not matched to a gene; V was cut back by 3 bases and J by 2 bases. The germline CDR1 and CDR2 sequences are SNHLY and FYNNEI. This CDR3 contains 17 residues. CDR3 DNA: TGTGCCAGCAGTGATTTGCGACTAGCGACCCCCTACAATGAGCAGTTCTTC. This gives the protein CASSDLRLATPYNEQFF.

This clone was counted between two and nine times. The chain combines TRBV9 with TRBJ1-2, with a tentative D call TRBD1 (6 bases). V was trimmed by 3 bases and J by 0 bases, leaving 12 bases between them. In germline, CDR1 is SGDLS, CDR2 YYNGEE. CDR3 length equals 15 residues. CDR3 sequence: CASSAWTAPNYGYTF. The CDR3 bases are TGTGCCAGCAGCGCGTGGACAGCTCCTAACTATGGCTACACCTTC.

CDR3 DNA sequence: TGTGCCAGCAGCTTGGCTAGCGGGGGGCGCACAGATACGCAGTATTTT. Encoded protein: CASSLASGGRTDTQYF. The chain links TRBV5-4 to TRBJ2-3; TRBD2 aligns across 11 bases. V lost 0 bases to trimming and J lost 1 base; unmatched junction nucleotides: 1. Germline lookup yields CDR1 SGHNT and CDR2 YYREEE (reference sequence). The CDR3 sequence is 16 residues long.

This clone was detected a few times. J is TRBJ1-3 and V is TRBV18; 8 bases agree with TRBD1. This CDR3 comprises 16 residues. Trimming removed 3 bases from V and 4 bases from J; junction bases left unmatched: 8. Germline V gene lookup returns CDR1 KGHSH and CDR2 LQKENI. The CDR3 DNA sequence: TGTGCCAGCTCACCGACGGGGACAGGCGACGGAAACACCATATATTTT. It yields the protein CASSPTGTGDGNTIYF.

The chain combines TRBV19 with TRBJ1-5; D may be TRBD1 (5 bases). The germline CDR1 and CDR2 sequences are LNHDA and SQIVND (reference sequence). Trimming removed 3 bases from V and 4 bases from J, with 16 bases in between. The CDR3 sequence is 16 residues long. The CDR3: CASSMRPQGANQPQHF. The CDR3, as DNA: TGTGCCAGTAGTATGCGGCCCCAAGGGGCTAATCAGCCCCAGCATTTT.

The chain joins TRBV7-8 to TRBJ2-7, with 11 bases fitting TRBD2. V lost 2 bases and J lost 5; bases outside the gene matches: 11. This CDR3 has 17 amino acids. The germline V gene encodes CDR1 SGHVS and CDR2 FQNEAQ. The CDR3 region is CASSLSPQSLAGDEQYF. CDR3 in DNA: TGTGCCAGCAGCTTAAGTCCTCAATCACTAGCGGGGGACGAGCAGTACTTC.

This clone has only a few counts. The V call is TRBV4-2, the J call TRBJ1-5; a weak D match, TRBD1 (5 bases). The V gene's germline CDR1 is LGHNA and CDR2 YNFKEQ. Between the trimmed V and J ends, which lost 3 bases and 0 bases, there was a span of 24 bases. This CDR3 is 20 amino acids long. CDR3 in DNA: TGTGCCAGCAGCCACGGGCGGTTCACCAAGTGGGGCTTTAGCAATCAGCCCCAGCATTTT. It encodes CASSHGRFTKWGFSNQPQHF.

The V call is TRBV15, the J call TRBJ2-7; D gene unclear. V was clipped by 0 bases and J by 3 bases, with 6 bases between them. CDR3 length: 13 amino acids. The V gene's germline CDR1 is LNHNV and CDR2 YYDKDF (reference sequence). The CDR3 region has the DNA TGTGCCACCAGCAGAGAGGGCCTCTACGAGCAGTACTTC. Translation gives CATSREGLYEQYF.

This chain uses TRBV18 with TRBJ1-3; 10 positions match TRBD1. Germline assignment: CDR1 KGHSH and CDR2 LQKENI. V trimming: 4 bases; J trimming: 2 bases; junction bases outside the gene matches: 5. This CDR3 region has 16 residues. The CDR3 is CASSLRQGAAGNTIYF. The CDR3 DNA follows: TGTGCCAGCTCACTAAGACAGGGGGCCGCTGGAAACACCATATATTTT.

The gene calls are TRBV28 and TRBJ1-1; D is unclear. Germline V gene lookup returns CDR1 MDHEN and CDR2 SYDVKM. The CDR3 has 14 amino acids. Trimming removed 6 bases at V and 2 bases at J, with 13 bases between. Here the CDR3 DNA reads TGTGCCAGCAGGTTCGGACTGGTCAACACTGAAGCTTTCTTT. Its translation: CASRFGLVNTEAFF.

The chain has TRBV2 and TRBJ1-6; D gene uncertain. Trimming took off 6 bases at V and 7 bases at J, with 10 bases between the two ends. The CDR3 consists of 13 residues. Looked up from germline, CDR1 is SNHLY and CDR2 is FYNNEI. The CDR3 DNA sequence: TGTGCCAGCAGCGGCACAGCAAATTCACCCCTCCACTTT. Protein sequence: CASSGTANSPLHF. Full variable domain (remainder filled in from reference TRBV2 and TRBJ1-6): EPEVTQTPSHQVTQMGQEVILRCVPISNHLYFYWYRQILGQKVEFLVSFYNNEISEKSEIFDDQFSVERPDGSNFTLKIRSTKLEDSAMYFCASSGTANSPLHFGNGTRLTVT.

This clone was seen just once. This chain uses TRBV24-1 with TRBJ2-2; unclear D gene. Germline V lookup: CDR1 KGHDR, CDR2 SFDVKD. CDR3 length equals 15 residues. The V end lost 3 bases, the J end lost 6 bases, and 13 bases lay between the germline ends. In nucleotides, the CDR3 is TGTGCCACCAGTGATAGTCAGGTTGTCCCCGGGGAGCTGTTTTTT. The encoded protein is CATSDSQVVPGELFF.

This clone was picked up a small number of times. This chain links TRBV7-8 with TRBJ1-2; D possibly corresponds to TRBD1 (5 bases). The CDR3 spans 16 residues. Germline values: CDR1 SGHVS, CDR2 FQNEAQ. V lost 5 bases to trimming and J lost 2 bases, with 18 bases between them. The CDR3 region is CASSPEYGGVNYGYTF. For the CDR3, the DNA is TGTGCCAGCAGCCCTGAATACGGGGGGGTAAACTATGGCTACACCTTC.